Listed here are 30 T cell receptor beta chains from one sample, sequenced in a study of blood T cell repertoires in COVID-19 (dated by TCRdb to 2018 to 2020). Libraries were made using the immunoSEQ multiplex PCR assay. This immuneACCESS table, as held by TCRdb, lists in-frame sequences with V and J called but not all clones. Of the missing ones, under half trace to an unresolved V gene in checked studies; the others have no known cause. This sample comprises around 99,000 clones, about 89% of them detected only once. Jointly, the top ten make up 4% to 6% of the sample. The specimen sequenced was peripheral blood. These receptors came from a middle-aged man with active or convalescent COVID-19.

The V gene is TRBV2, the J gene TRBJ1-6; D is undetermined. Germline V gene data show CDR1 as SNHLY and CDR2 as FYNNEI. The CDR3 spans 15 residues. With 3 bases removed from V and 9 bases from J, the gap between germline ends came to 15 bases. The CDR3 nucleotides are TGTGCCAGCAGTGACAGACGGGAAGGAAGTTCACCCCTCCACTTT. Protein: CASSDRREGSSPLHF. The full variable domain, with the rest looked up from reference TRBV2 and TRBJ1-6, is EPEVTQTPSHQVTQMGQEVILRCVPISNHLYFYWYRQILGQKVEFLVSFYNNEISEKSEIFDDQFSVERPDGSNFTLKIRSTKLEDSAMYFCASSDRREGSSPLHFGNGTRLTVT.

The chain has TRBV28 and TRBJ2-7; 11 nucleotides align to TRBD1. Germline V lookup: CDR1 MDHEN, CDR2 SYDVKM. The CDR3 length is 14 residues. V shed 5 bases and J 3 bases; nucleotides not matched to a gene: 3. For the CDR3, the DNA is TGTGCCAGCAGTATGGGGACAGGGGGCTACGAGCAGTACTTC. Translated, it gives CASSMGTGGYEQYF.

V gene TRBV25-1 combines with J gene TRBJ1-1; the D gene is possibly TRBD1 (5 bases). Looked up from germline, CDR1 is MGHDK and CDR2 is SYGVNS. The CDR3 contains 15 residues. The ends were cut back, 6 bases at V and 0 bases at J, with 14 bases in the middle. The CDR3 DNA follows: TGTGCCAGCAGGATAACAGGAGCTATGAACACTGAAGCTTTCTTT. Translation: CASRITGAMNTEAFF.

This clone appeared once. The chain uses TRBV28 and TRBJ2-3; 9 positions match TRBD1. Germline V lookup: CDR1 MDHEN, CDR2 SYDVKM. The V gene end was trimmed by 10 bases and the J gene end by 5 bases; junction bases not matched to a gene: 13. The CDR3 is 15 amino acids. The DNA of the CDR3 is TGTGCCACCCACGAAGGCGGGACAGGGAAAGATACGCAGTATTTT. Its translation: CATHEGGTGKDTQYF.

This clone appeared a single time. The chain recombines TRBV19 with TRBJ2-1; possibly TRBD2 for D (7 bases). This CDR3 contains 13 residues. The germline CDR1 and CDR2 sequences are LNHDA and SQIVND (reference sequence). The ends were cut back, 7 bases at V and 8 bases at J, with 15 bases in the middle. CDR3 residues: CASTNGGRDEQFF. The CDR3, as DNA: TGTGCCAGTACCAACGGGGGGCGGGATGAGCAGTTCTTC.

The V call is TRBV18, the J call TRBJ1-1; 11 nucleotides line up with TRBD1. From germline, CDR1 is KGHSH and CDR2 LQKENI. The CDR3 sequence is 16 residues long. Germline trimming cut 2 bases from V and 3 bases from J; bases unmatched to any gene: 5. Written as DNA, the CDR3 is TGTGCCAGCTCACCAGGTGGGACAGGGGGGTACACTGAAGCTTTCTTT. Amino acid sequence: CASSPGGTGGYTEAFF.

The chain has TRBV28 and TRBJ2-5; the match to TRBD2 covers 7 bases. V shed 1 base and J 2 bases; nucleotides not matched to a gene: 10. CDR3 length: 17 residues. The germline V gene has CDR1 MDHEN and CDR2 SYDVKM. The CDR3, as DNA: TGTGCCAGCAGTTTATTCCGGGGGGTCGGGACTCAAGAGACCCAGTACTTC. This translates into CASSLFRGVGTQETQYF.

The chain employs TRBV9 and TRBJ1-1; D remains ambiguous. Trimming pared 2 bases from V and 2 bases from J, leaving 4 bases between. Per germline, CDR1 SGDLS and CDR2 YYNGEE. The CDR3 loop spans 12 amino acids. This CDR3 is CASSVSNTEAFF. CDR3 nucleotide sequence: TGTGCCAGCAGCGTGAGTAACACTGAAGCTTTCTTT.

This chain links TRBV19 with TRBJ1-3; D is possibly TRBD1 (5 bases). V was trimmed by 10 bases and J by 0 bases, leaving 13 bases between them. This CDR3 contains 14 residues. Germline V lookup: CDR1 LNHDA, CDR2 SQIVND (reference sequence). Written as DNA, the CDR3 is TGTGCCACCGCGACAGACTTCTCTGGAAACACCATATATTTT. Protein: CATATDFSGNTIYF.

CDR3 coding DNA: TGTGCCACCGTCAACACTGAAGCTTTCTTT. Amino acids: CATVNTEAFF. This chain uses TRBV28 with TRBJ1-1; the D is unclear. The CDR3 is made up of 10 amino acids. Trimming left V 10 bases short and J 2 bases short, with 5 bases between. Germline V lookup: CDR1 MDHEN, CDR2 SYDVKM.

The V call is TRBV7-9, the J call TRBJ2-7; TRBD1 matches 8 bases. Germline V gene data show CDR1 as SEHNR and CDR2 as FQNEAQ (reference sequence). The CDR3 has 17 amino acids. J lost 3 bases, V lost 0 bases, and 10 bases had no gene match. CDR3 loop: CASSLALTGTGLYEQYF. Here the CDR3 DNA reads TGTGCCAGCAGCTTAGCCTTGACCGGGACAGGACTCTACGAGCAGTACTTC.

V gene TRBV19 combines with J gene TRBJ1-1; TRBD1 is a possible D gene (6 bases). The CDR3 sequence is 14 residues long. Trimming pared 7 bases from V and 13 bases from J, leaving 25 bases between. Germline lookup yields CDR1 LNHDA and CDR2 SQIVND (reference sequence). In nucleotides, the CDR3 is TGTGCCAGTATTCCGACCGCACGAGGGGGGGTGGTTTTCTTT. This codes for CASIPTARGGVVFF.

This chain connects TRBV7-2 to TRBJ2-3; a possible D gene is TRBD2 (7 bases). The V and J ends lost 5 bases and 4 bases respectively, with 19 bases between them. Looked up from germline, CDR1 is SGHTA and CDR2 is FQGNSA. This CDR3 spans 16 amino acids. The CDR3 protein is CASSVRGGSTPDTQYF. CDR3 DNA sequence: TGTGCCAGCAGCGTCAGGGGCGGGAGCACCCCAGATACGCAGTATTTT.

The J gene is TRBJ2-3, the V gene TRBV28; D is unresolved. Germline values: CDR1 MDHEN, CDR2 SYDVKM. Trimming stripped 3 bases from V and 3 bases from J, with 13 bases between. This CDR3 is 15 amino acids long. The CDR3 DNA reads TGTGCCAGCAGTTTGACAAATACCCCTACAGATACGCAGTATTTT. This encodes CASSLTNTPTDTQYF. Full variable domain (outside the CDR3, taken from reference TRBV28 and TRBJ2-3): DVKVTQSSRYLVKRTGEKVFLECVQDMDHENMFWYRQDPGLGLRLIYFSYDVKMKEKGDIPEGYSVSREKKERFSLILESASTNQTSMYLCASSLTNTPTDTQYFGPGTRLTVL.

The chain uses TRBV5-1 and TRBJ2-1; 9 bases map to TRBD2. The CDR3 is 15 amino acids. V lost 0 bases, J lost 6 bases, and 4 bases stayed unmatched. Germline V lookup: CDR1 SGHRS, CDR2 YFSETQ. The CDR3 region is CASSLEAGGLNEQFF. The CDR3 DNA reads as TGCGCCAGCAGCTTGGAAGCGGGAGGCCTCAATGAGCAGTTCTTC.

The V gene is TRBV7-8, the J gene TRBJ2-2; D gene ambiguous. V was clipped by 5 bases and J by 9 bases, with 7 bases between them. In germline, CDR1 is SGHVS, CDR2 FQNEAQ. The CDR3 contains 11 residues. This CDR3 is CASSPLRELFF. In DNA, the CDR3 is TGTGCCAGCAGCCCTCTAAGGGAGCTGTTTTTT.

The J gene is TRBJ2-5, the V gene TRBV5-1, with 10 bases fitting TRBD2. The CDR3 runs 15 residues. Per germline, CDR1 SGHRS and CDR2 YFSETQ. V shed 0 bases and J 5 bases; nucleotides not matched to a gene: 4. The DNA for the CDR3 is TGCGCCAGCAGCTTGGGGTCTAGCGGGAGCGAGACCCAGTACTTC. It yields the protein CASSLGSSGSETQYF.

This chain joins TRBV7-9 and TRBJ1-6; 7 nucleotides agree with TRBD1. The junction had 10 bases not matched to a gene; V was cut back by 4 bases and J by 7 bases. The CDR3 spans 16 residues. Germline lookup yields CDR1 SEHNR and CDR2 FQNEAQ (reference sequence). The CDR3 DNA follows: TGTGCCAGCAGCTACCTAGGGGGCGCAGAGAATTCACCCCTCCACTTT. Encoded protein: CASSYLGGAENSPLHF.

The chain couples TRBV30 to TRBJ2-5; D unclear. The CDR3 length is 12 residues. Trimming left V 4 bases short and J 2 bases short, with 8 bases between. Germline CDR1 is GTSNPN and CDR2 is SVGIG (reference sequence). CDR3 residues: CAWNPGQETQYF. The CDR3 DNA reads as TGTGCCTGGAACCCCGGGCAAGAGACCCAGTACTTC.

The V call is TRBV28, the J call TRBJ1-2, with TRBD1 matching 8 bases. V shed 3 bases, J shed 2 bases, and the junction held 2 bases outside the gene matches. CDR3 size: 14 residues. CDR1 and CDR2 (germline): MDHEN, SYDVKM. CDR3 sequence: CASSLGDRNYGYTF. The CDR3, as DNA: TGTGCCAGCAGTTTGGGGGACAGGAACTATGGCTACACCTTC.

The chain is built from TRBV4-3 and TRBJ2-3; D perhaps matches TRBD2 (5 bases). This CDR3 is 16 amino acids long. Per germline, CDR1 LGHNA and CDR2 YSLEER. V lost 4 bases and J lost 2, with 16 bases in between. The CDR3: CASSPSEFGDTDTQYF. The CDR3 nucleotides are TGCGCCAGCAGCCCATCCGAGTTCGGGGACACAGATACGCAGTATTTT.

This clone appeared a single time. This chain uses TRBV28 with TRBJ2-3; 10 bases fit TRBD1. V dropped 4 bases and J dropped 2; count of bases not matched to a gene: 6. There are 16 residues in the CDR3. Germline CDR1 and CDR2: MDHEN and SYDVKM. The CDR3 region is CASSSGTGVPTDTQYF. The CDR3 region has the DNA TGTGCCAGCAGTTCCGGGACAGGGGTCCCCACAGATACGCAGTATTTT.

The chain employs TRBV4-2 and TRBJ1-4; TRBD1 agrees at 7 bases. The CDR3 consists of 14 residues. V gave up 4 bases and J gave up 6 bases; unmatched junction bases: 5. CDR1 and CDR2 (germline): LGHNA, YNFKEQ. CDR3 loop: CASSLEGADEKLFF. The CDR3 bases are TGTGCCAGCAGCCTTGAGGGGGCGGATGAAAAACTGTTTTTT.

The chain has TRBV2 and TRBJ2-5; D perhaps matches TRBD1 (6 bases). The germline V gene encodes CDR1 SNHLY and CDR2 FYNNEI. The CDR3 is 15 residues long. V shed 5 bases and J shed 5 bases, with 18 bases lying between them. The CDR3: CASSSDSILRETQYF. The CDR3 nucleotides read TGTGCCAGCAGTTCGGACAGTATCCTGCGGGAGACCCAGTACTTC.

The rearrangement joins TRBV30 to TRBJ1-4; TRBD1 aligns across 10 bases. This CDR3 is built from 13 residues. The V and J ends lost 5 bases and 10 bases, in that order; junction bases with no gene match: 7. The V gene's germline CDR1 is GTSNPN and CDR2 SVGIG (reference sequence). CDR3 sequence: CAWRDRGSGKLFF. In nucleotides, the CDR3 is TGTGCCTGGCGGGACAGGGGCTCGGGAAAACTGTTTTTT.

The V and J genes are TRBV7-9 and TRBJ2-3, with D hard to call. The length of the CDR3 is 12 residues. Germline values: CDR1 SEHNR, CDR2 FQNEAQ (reference sequence). V lost 4 bases, J lost 2 bases, and 4 bases lay in between. CDR3 sequence reads: CASSSITDTQYF. As DNA, the CDR3 is TGTGCCAGCAGCTCAATCACAGATACGCAGTATTTT. Supplemented by reference TRBV7-9 and TRBJ2-3, the full variable domain reads DTGVSQNPRHKITKRGQNVTFRCDPISEHNRLYWYRQTLGQGPEFLTYFQNEAQLEKSRLLSDRFSAERPKGSFSTLEIQRTEQGDSAMYLCASSSITDTQYFGPGTRLTVL.

The gene calls are TRBV7-6 and TRBJ2-1; 8 nucleotides align to TRBD2. There are 16 residues in the CDR3. Germline trimming cut 4 bases from V and 8 bases from J; bases unmatched to any gene: 13. CDR1 and CDR2 from the germline V gene are SGHVS and FNYEAQ. The CDR3 DNA follows: TGTGCCAGCAGCTCTAGATATACCGGGACTAGTGATGAGCAGTTCTTC. This encodes CASSSRYTGTSDEQFF.

This chain joins TRBV19 and TRBJ1-2; D unclear. V lost 5 bases and J 3 bases, leaving 10 bases between the germline ends. This CDR3 is 13 amino acids long. Germline CDR1 LNHDA, CDR2 SQIVND (reference sequence). The CDR3 region has the DNA TGTGCCAGTAGTGAACGGGAGTACTATGGCTACACCTTC. Amino acids: CASSEREYYGYTF.

This rearrangement joins TRBV6-6 to TRBJ1-5; 7 bases fit TRBD1. There are 13 residues in the CDR3. Germline V gene data show CDR1 as MNHNY and CDR2 as SVGAGI (reference sequence). Germline trimming cut 10 bases from V and 7 bases from J; bases unmatched to any gene: 10. This CDR3 reads CATQTGNRQPQHF. CDR3 in DNA: TGTGCCACCCAGACAGGGAACCGACAGCCCCAGCATTTT.

Points on this clone: At one boundary the junction diverges from the germline segment, which might be a read error. J is TRBJ2-3 and V is TRBV6-4, with 8 bases aligning to TRBD2. Germline assignment: CDR1 MRHNA and CDR2 SNTAGT. The CDR3 is 16 residues long. CDR3 protein: CASSNSIAGGGDTQYF. CDR3 nucleotide sequence: TGTGCCAGCAGTAACTCGATCGCGGGAGGTGGGGATACGCAGTATTTT.